The rows below give T cell receptor beta chains drawn from one sample of a study of vaccination and CD4 T cells after COVID-19. Each CDR3 protein is one row after TCRdb ran MiXCR on the PCR reads. The sample includes about 6,800 distinct CDR3 sequences, about 25% of them seen just once. No antigen is known for these receptors. The sequencing used CD4+ T cells from blood, cultured in vitro, collected after SARS-CoV-2 vaccination. Source of these receptors: a human donor who had recovered from COVID-19. The CDR3 runs from the conserved cysteine through the conserved F or W. The order of the fields is D gene, J gene, V gene, clone size, CDR3 protein, CDR3 DNA. The D gene is left open where the match is weak. Clone size is given for some rows only: seen once, a few or many times, or a class if the clone is expanded.

>.|TRBJ2-6|TRBV4-1|few
CASSQGHSGANVLTF
TGCGCCAGCAGCCAAGGACACTCTGGGGCCAACGTCCTGACTTTC
>.|TRBJ2-4|TRBV28|.
CASSFRDRQDF
TGTGCCAGCAGTTTCCGGGACCGCCAGGACTTC
>.|TRBJ2-5|TRBV11-3|medium-sized
CASTIYGAGETQYF
TGTGCCAGCACCATTTATGGGGCGGGGGAGACCCAGTACTTC
>.|TRBJ2-1|TRBV12-3/TRBV12-4|.
CASRQGLSYNEQFF
TGTGCCAGCAGACAGGGACTCTCCTACAATGAGCAGTTCTTC
>.|TRBJ2-5|TRBV5-1|.
CASSMGWAQGETQYF
TGCGCCAGCAGTATGGGATGGGCCCAGGGAGAGACCCAGTACTTC
>.|TRBJ1-1|TRBV24-1|.
CATSESQPNTEAFF
TGTGCCACCAGTGAGTCACAACCGAACACTGAAGCTTTCTTT
>TRBD1|TRBJ2-7|TRBV18|.
CASSPDRVGNEQYF
TGTGCCAGCTCACCCGACAGGGTAGGAAACGAGCAGTACTTC
>.|TRBJ2-5|TRBV20-1|medium-sized
CSARDGGAGTQYF
TGCAGTGCTAGAGATGGCGGGGCTGGGACCCAGTACTTC
>.|TRBJ2-6|TRBV11-2|once
CASSLEAVVSGANVLTF
TGTGCCAGCAGCTTAGAGGCCGTCGTCTCTGGGGCCAACGTCCTGACTTTC
>.|TRBJ1-2|TRBV7-9|few
CASSLDPGIMNYGYTF
TGTGCCAGCAGCTTAGATCCGGGGATAATGAACTATGGCTACACCTTC
>.|TRBJ2-7|TRBV20-1|few
CSAASRWNSYEQYF
TGCAGTGCGGCTTCCCGGTGGAACTCCTACGAGCAGTACTTC
>TRBD1|TRBJ2-5|TRBV11-3|large
CASSLVGTGGETQYF
TGTGCCAGCAGCTTAGTGGGGACAGGGGGTGAGACCCAGTACTTC
>TRBD2|TRBJ2-7|TRBV6-1|few
CASSDRTSGSYEQYF
TGTGCCAGCAGTGACAGGACTAGCGGGTCCTACGAGCAGTACTTC
>TRBD1|TRBJ2-7|TRBV28|few
CASSLGGQGVYEQYF
TGTGCCAGCAGTTTAGGGGGACAGGGGGTTTACGAGCAGTACTTC
>.|TRBJ2-3|TRBV7-9|.
CASSRGDFADTQYF
TGTGCCAGCAGCAGAGGGGACTTTGCAGATACGCAGTATTTT
>.|TRBJ1-5|TRBV4-1|.
CASSHDEGGLNNQPQHF
TGCGCCAGCAGCCACGACGAGGGAGGTTTGAACAATCAGCCCCAGCATTTT
>TRBD1|TRBJ1-1|TRBV20-1|few
CSARDRVSTEAFF
TGCAGTGCTAGGGACAGGGTTAGCACTGAAGCTTTCTTT
>.|TRBJ1-1|TRBV7-9|.
CASSLVIQGGDTEAFF
TGTGCCAGCAGCTTAGTGATTCAAGGGGGGGATACTGAAGCTTTCTTT
>.|TRBJ1-1|TRBV20-1|few
CSARGGGRASEAFF
TGCAGTGCTAGGGGCGGGGGGCGTGCGAGTGAAGCTTTCTTT
>.|TRBJ1-2|TRBV5-6|once
CASSLHYGYTF
TGTGCCAGCAGCTTACATTATGGCTACACCTTC
>TRBD2|TRBJ2-3|TRBV28|few
CASRTSGRTSTDTQYF
TGTGCCAGCCGGACTAGCGGGAGGACTAGCACAGATACGCAGTATTTT
>TRBD2|TRBJ2-7|TRBV20-1|few
CSAEVAGVSGEQYF
TGCAGTGCGGAGGTAGCGGGAGTTTCCGGCGAGCAGTACTTC
>.|TRBJ2-7|TRBV7-2|medium-sized
CASSRGGGTSYEQYF
TGTGCCAGCAGCCGAGGGGGGGGTACTTCCTACGAGCAGTACTTC
>TRBD1|TRBJ2-7|TRBV20-1|.
CSAVPGTGPFYEQYF
TGCAGTGCGGTACCTGGGACAGGGCCTTTCTACGAGCAGTACTTC
>TRBD2|TRBJ2-3|TRBV28|few
CASSLIAGGADTQYF
TGTGCCAGCAGTTTAATAGCGGGGGGTGCAGATACGCAGTATTTT
>TRBD1|TRBJ2-3|TRBV27|.
CASSHRGPTDTQYF
TGTGCCAGCAGTCACAGGGGTCCGACAGATACGCAGTATTTT
>TRBD2|TRBJ2-3|TRBV7-3|.
CASSQTSGGAVDTQYF
TGTGCCAGCAGCCAGACTAGCGGGGGGGCCGTAGATACGCAGTATTTT
>TRBD2|TRBJ2-7|TRBV19|few
CASSLSGENYEQYF
TGTGCCAGTAGTCTAAGCGGGGAAAACTACGAGCAGTACTTC